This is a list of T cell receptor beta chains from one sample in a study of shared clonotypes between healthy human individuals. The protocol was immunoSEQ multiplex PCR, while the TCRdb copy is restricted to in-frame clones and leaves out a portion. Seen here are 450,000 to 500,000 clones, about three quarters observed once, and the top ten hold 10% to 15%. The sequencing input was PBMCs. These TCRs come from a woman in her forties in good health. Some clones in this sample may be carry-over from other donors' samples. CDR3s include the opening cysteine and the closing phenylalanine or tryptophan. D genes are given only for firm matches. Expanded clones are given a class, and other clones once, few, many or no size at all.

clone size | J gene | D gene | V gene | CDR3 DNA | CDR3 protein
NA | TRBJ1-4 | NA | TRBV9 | TGTGCCAGCAGCCCTTCCACGGGAGGGGAAAAACTGTTTTTT | CASSPSTGGEKLFF
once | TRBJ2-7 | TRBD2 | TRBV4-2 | TGTGCCAGCAGCCAAGAGCCCCTGACCAGCGGGATGGCCTACGAGCAGTACTTC | CASSQEPLTSGMAYEQYF
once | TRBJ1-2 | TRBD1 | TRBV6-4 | TGTGCCAGCAGCGAGGGACAGGGGAGCGGCTACACCTTC | CASSEGQGSGYTF
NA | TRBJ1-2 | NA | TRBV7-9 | TGTGCCAGCAGTTATCCCGGGATACCCGATGGCTACACCTTC | CASSYPGIPDGYTF
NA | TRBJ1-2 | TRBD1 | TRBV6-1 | TGTGCCAGCGACAGGGGCCAGAACTATGGCTACACCTTC | CASDRGQNYGYTF
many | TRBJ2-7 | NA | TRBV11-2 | TGTGCCAGCAGCCCTACCCCTGAAGTGGGTGAGCAGTACTTC | CASSPTPEVGEQYF
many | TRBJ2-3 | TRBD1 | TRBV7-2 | TGTGCCAGCAGCCAACACAGGGGCATAGATACGCAGTATTTT | CASSQHRGIDTQYF
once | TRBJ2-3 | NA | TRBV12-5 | TGTGCTAGTGGTTCCTCCGTAGGCTGGGCAGATACGCAGTATTTT | CASGSSVGWADTQYF
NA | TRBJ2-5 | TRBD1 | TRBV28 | TGTGCCAGCAGGGACAGGCCCTTCCAAGAGACCCAGTACTTC | CASRDRPFQETQYF
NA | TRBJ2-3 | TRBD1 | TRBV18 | TGTGCCAGCTCACCCCAGGGGGGCACAGATACGCAGTATTTT | CASSPQGGTDTQYF
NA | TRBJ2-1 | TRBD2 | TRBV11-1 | TGTGCCAGCAGCTTAAGATTGGGACTAGTCTCTGAGCAGTTCTTC | CASSLRLGLVSEQFF
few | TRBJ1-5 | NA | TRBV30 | TGTGCCTGGAGTGTAAGTGAAGCGGAGCCCCAGCATTTT | CAWSVSEAEPQHF
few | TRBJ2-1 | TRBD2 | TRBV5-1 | TGCGCCAGCAGCTTGGCTCCCCTGGCGGGAGGAGGGGAGCAGTTCTTC | CASSLAPLAGGGEQFF
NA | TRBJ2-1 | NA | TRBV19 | TGTGCCAGTAGTCCCCCCCCACAGCGGAAGCAGTTCTTC | CASSPPPQRKQFF
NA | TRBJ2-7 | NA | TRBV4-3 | TGCGCCAGCAGCCCCCGAGTGGGGAGCATGGGGGTGCAGTACTTC | CASSPRVGSMGVQYF
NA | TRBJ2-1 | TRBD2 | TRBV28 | TGTGCCAGCAGTTCTCCTGGACTAGCGGTCAGACCCAATGAGCAGTTCTTC | CASSSPGLAVRPNEQFF
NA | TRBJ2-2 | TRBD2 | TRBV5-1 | TGCGCCAGCATCTGTAGGGCTAGCGGGAGGGCGGTCGGGGAGCTGTTTTTT | CASICRASGRAVGELFF
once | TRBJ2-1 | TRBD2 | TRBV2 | TGTGCCAGCACCCGTCAGGGACTAGACGGAGATGAGCAGTTCTTC | CASTRQGLDGDEQFF
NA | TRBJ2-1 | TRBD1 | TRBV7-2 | TGTGCCAGCAGCTTGCGGAGTCAGGGGGCGGCCTACAATGAGCAGTTCTTC | CASSLRSQGAAYNEQFF
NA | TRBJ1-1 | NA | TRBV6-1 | TGTGCCAGCAGTCCCTCGGGTAACACTGAAGCTTTCTTT | CASSPSGNTEAFF
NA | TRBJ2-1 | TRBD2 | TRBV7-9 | TGTGCCAGCAGGTCCCGTCGGTCTAGCGGCTACAATGAGCAGTTCTTC | CASRSRRSSGYNEQFF
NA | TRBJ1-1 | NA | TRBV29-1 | TGCAGCGTTGGGGAGAGGAACACTGAAGCTTTCTTT | CSVGERNTEAFF
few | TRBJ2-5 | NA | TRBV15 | TGTGCCACCAGCAGGCATTATAGGGACAACCAAGAGACCCAGTACTTC | CATSRHYRDNQETQYF
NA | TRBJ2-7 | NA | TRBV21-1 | TGTGCCAGCGGCAAAGCGGGAGGGCACTTTGATGGCGAGCAGTACTTC | CASGKAGGHFDGEQYF
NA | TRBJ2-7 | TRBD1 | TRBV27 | TGTGCCAGCAGTTTAGGAGCAGGGGGCCCCTACGAGCAGTACTTC | CASSLGAGGPYEQYF
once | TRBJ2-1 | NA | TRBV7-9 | TGTGCCAGCAGCGAACCGGGTTTCGACCACAATGAGCAGTTCTTC | CASSEPGFDHNEQFF
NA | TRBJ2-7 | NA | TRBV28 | TGTGCCAGCAGCAAACCCGGGGCCACCTACGAGCAGTACTTC | CASSKPGATYEQYF